These T cell receptor beta chains were read from a single sample in a study of shared clonotypes between healthy human individuals. TCRdb keeps only in-frame clones here, not all; method: immunoSEQ multiplex PCR. The table includes over 1.5 million clones, under 99% detected once. Input material: naive CD4+ T cells sorted from blood. These receptors were taken from a man aged 25-45 years in good health. The CDR3 runs from the conserved cysteine through the conserved F or W. The order of the fields is CDR3 DNA, CDR3 protein, V gene, D gene, J gene, clone size. A D gene is named only where the DNA matches it firmly. The size entry is marked missing in some rows and otherwise reads once, few, many or a size class.

TGTGCCAGCAGCTTATCTCCAGGGGCCCCCTACGAGCAGTACTTC CASSLSPGAPYEQYF TRBV7-9 - TRBJ2-7 -
TGTGCCAGTTCCGGGACCCTCTACAATGAGCAGTTCTTC CASSGTLYNEQFF TRBV6-6 - TRBJ2-1 -
TGTGCCAGCAGCCAACGGGATGAGCAGTTCTTC CASSQRDEQFF TRBV11-2 - TRBJ2-1 -
TGTGCCAGCAGCTCCCGGACAGGGAACGAAAAACTGTTTTTT CASSSRTGNEKLFF TRBV6-5 TRBD1 TRBJ1-4 -
TGTGCCAGCAGTAGAATCGGGACTAGCTTTACCGGGGAGCTGTTTTTT CASSRIGTSFTGELFF TRBV28 TRBD2 TRBJ2-2 once
TGTGCCAGCTCACCACTCCCCCAGGGGGCGAGGAGCAATCAGCCCCAGCATTTT CASSPLPQGARSNQPQHF TRBV18 TRBD1 TRBJ1-5 once
TGTGCCAGCAGGAAAGTGGCTTATCCGGGACAGGGGGCCCACGAGCAGTACTTC CASRKVAYPGQGAHEQYF TRBV21-1 - TRBJ2-7 -
TGTGCCAGTAGTATAGGCAGAGTAGATACGCAGTATTTT CASSIGRVDTQYF TRBV19 - TRBJ2-3 -
TGCGCCAGCAGCTTGGGTCCGGGGGGTGATACGCAGTATTTT CASSLGPGGDTQYF TRBV5-1 TRBD2 TRBJ2-3 -
TGTGCCTGGAGTGTACTGTCTACAGGGCTTCAAGAGACCCAGTACTTC CAWSVLSTGLQETQYF TRBV30 - TRBJ2-5 -
TGTGCCAGCAGCTATCAGGGTTCTGGCTATGGCTACACCTTC CASSYQGSGYGYTF TRBV11-2 - TRBJ1-2 -
TGTGCCAGCAGCTACGACTTGGGCACAGATACGCAGTATTTT CASSYDLGTDTQYF TRBV2 - TRBJ2-3 -
TGTGCCAGCTCACCCAGACAGGGCGATCAGCCCCAGCATTTT CASSPRQGDQPQHF TRBV18 TRBD1 TRBJ1-5 once
TGTGCCAGCAGTAAATTAATTCTAGCGGGAGTGCAGCAAGAGACCCAGTACTTC CASSKLILAGVQQETQYF TRBV27 TRBD2 TRBJ2-5 -
TGTGCCAGCAGCTGGACTGGTAATGAGCAGTTCTTC CASSWTGNEQFF TRBV7-2 - TRBJ2-1 once
TGTGCTTCCATCCAGGGCCTTAACACTGAAGCTTTCTTT CASIQGLNTEAFF TRBV19 - TRBJ1-1 -
TGTGCCAGCAGTGAAGCGCAGACACCGGGACGGGAAGAGACCCAGTACTTC CASSEAQTPGREETQYF TRBV6-1 - TRBJ2-5 -
TGCGCCAGCAGCCACCACGCAGTCAATCAGCCCCAGCATTTT CASSHHAVNQPQHF TRBV23-1 - TRBJ1-5 -
TGTGCCCTCAAAAGCGGGAACCAGGGGACAGATACGCAGTATTTT CALKSGNQGTDTQYF TRBV10-3 - TRBJ2-3 -
TGTGCCAGCAGCTCGGGACAATATAGCAATCAGCCCCAGCATTTT CASSSGQYSNQPQHF TRBV7-9 - TRBJ1-5 -
TGTGCCAGCTCACCCGACGCTTTTGGGATCCAGCCCCAGCATTTT CASSPDAFGIQPQHF TRBV18 - TRBJ1-5 -
TGTGCCAGCAGCCCGAACGGGGGGAATCAAGAGACCCAGTACTTC CASSPNGGNQETQYF TRBV9 TRBD2 TRBJ2-5 -
TGTGCCAGCACCCACGCAGGGCTGGGTCATCAGCCCCAGCATTTT CASTHAGLGHQPQHF TRBV6-4 - TRBJ1-5 -
TGTGCCAGCAGTCCAATGGGGTACAATGAGCAGTTCTTC CASSPMGYNEQFF TRBV6-4 - TRBJ2-1 -
TGCGCCAGCAGAGAAGGACGGCAGAACACTGAAGCTTTCTTT CASREGRQNTEAFF TRBV10-1 - TRBJ1-1 -
TGTGCCAAAAAAGCGTGGTCCTACAATGAGCAGTTCTTC CAKKAWSYNEQFF TRBV28 - TRBJ2-1 -
TGTGCCAGCAGCTTAGCGTTCGCCGTCCCGGCGACCCAGTACTTC CASSLAFAVPATQYF TRBV7-2 - TRBJ2-5 -
TGTGCCAGCAGTGAACAGTCTATAGTGATAGCCAAAAACATTCAGTACTTC CASSEQSIVIAKNIQYF TRBV25-1 - TRBJ2-4 once
TGTGCCAGCAGCCAAAGGCCGAACACTGAAGCTTTCTTT CASSQRPNTEAFF TRBV4-2 - TRBJ1-1 -
TGTGCCAGCAGCGTGGGTCCGCAAGAGACCCAGTACTTC CASSVGPQETQYF TRBV6-4 - TRBJ2-5 -
TGTGCCAGCTCACAGGACAGGGGGGAGTATTTT CASSQDRGEYF TRBV18 TRBD1 TRBJ2-3 -
TGCGCCAGCAGCTTGGAACAGACCTATGGCTACACCTTC CASSLEQTYGYTF TRBV5-1 - TRBJ1-2 -
TGTGCCAGCAGCGTGCTCCTGGCGGATACGCAGTATTTT CASSVLLADTQYF TRBV7-8 - TRBJ2-3 -
TGTGCCAGCAGCCAAGCCACAGCGGGGTCAGATACGCAGTATTTT CASSQATAGSDTQYF TRBV4-2 TRBD2 TRBJ2-3 -
TGTGCCAGCTCACCACCGAACGGAGCTAACACTGAAGCTTTCTTT CASSPPNGANTEAFF TRBV18 - TRBJ1-1 -
TGCGCCAGCAGCTTGTGGGGTTTGGGTTCGAGCAATCAGCCCCAGCATTTT CASSLWGLGSSNQPQHF TRBV5-1 - TRBJ1-5 once